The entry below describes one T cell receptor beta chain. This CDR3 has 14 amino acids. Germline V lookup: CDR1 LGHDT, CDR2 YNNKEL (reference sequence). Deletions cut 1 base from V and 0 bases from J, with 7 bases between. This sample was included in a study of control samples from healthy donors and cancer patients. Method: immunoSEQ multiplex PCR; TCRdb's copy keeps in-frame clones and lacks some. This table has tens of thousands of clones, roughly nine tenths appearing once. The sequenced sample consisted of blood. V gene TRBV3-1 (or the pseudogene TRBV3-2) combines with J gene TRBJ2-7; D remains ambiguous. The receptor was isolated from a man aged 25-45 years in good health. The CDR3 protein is CASSQVLTSYEQYF. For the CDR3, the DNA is TGTGCCAGCAGCCAAGTGCTCACCTCCTACGAGCAGTACTTC.